This T cell receptor beta chain derives from a study of blood T cell repertoires in COVID-19 (TCRdb year 2020). Describing the broader study: Samples covering the acute and convalescent phases of COVID-19 were provided by collaborators in the United States, Italy and Spain. The material from the prospective study consisted of cDNA or gDNA derived from T cells, B-cell-depleted T cells, or PBMCs. Subjects who had been exposed to COVID-19, were actively infected with it, or had recovered from it provided the deeply sampled blood TCRbeta repertoires that made up the dataset. The repertoires were released in a freely available public database meant as a resource for research on the immune response to SARS-CoV-2. Samples were obtained from the ongoing ImmuneRACE study (first 160 participants) and from some 1,300 subjects provided by 6 global collaborators. Nearly every sample came with metadata listing a de-identified subject ID, COVID-19 status, age in years and sex. Where available, HLA class I and class II types were obtained from metadata supplied by the sample provider rather than from assay-based typing.

One collaborating source in Seattle enrolled patients during active infection and followed them longitudinally through the course of disease. Each collaborating institution followed its own protocols to collect whole blood in K2EDTA tubes. For TCRbeta analysis, collaborator samples were shipped as frozen whole blood, as isolated PBMCs, or as DNA extracted from either sample type. This clone was recorded only once. Its antigen specificity is not known. Within one base of it there is no much larger clone, and no base qualities were kept. The germline V gene encodes CDR1 SEHNR and CDR2 FQNEAQ (reference sequence). V is clipped by 8 bases and J by 2 bases, and the sequence between their germline boundaries is 10 bases long. From its cysteine to its phenylalanine, the CDR3 spans 12 amino acids. Just CDR3 DNA is preserved here, 36 bases in frame from base 1. General study outcomes and caveats: The quantity of clinical and demographic metadata differed by source and by participant and was supplied without curation.

The immunoSEQ Assay, a bias-controlled multiplex PCR, was used to amplify TCRbeta CDR3 regions from genomic DNA. On the study's bioinformatics: The number of nucleated cells in each sample was estimated from the amplification of reference gene primers within the assay. To quantify the absolute abundance of each unique TCRbeta CDR3 rearrangement, sequence reads were collapsed and filtered. Productive Simpson clonality was computed per sample as the square root of Simpson's diversity index over productive rearrangements. This is the immuneACCESS table as TCRdb keeps it, with only in-frame sequences that have V and J called. A part of the clones is gone; compared with another copy, unresolved V genes explain less than half, and the rest is unexplained. D and trimming were read from the DNA, whereas the V and J calls and clone size are those reported in that table. A total of about 270,000 clones appear in this sample, roughly nine tenths of them only once. The ten largest clonotypes hold around 12% of the sample.

Recombination joined TRBV7-9 with TRBJ2-7; possibly the D gene is TRBD1, per 7 matching bases. The sequencing sample was made of peripheral blood. The TCR originated in a woman in her twenties or thirties with COVID-19, enrolled during active disease. The DNA sequence is as follows: TGTGCCAGCCAGGGGGGCCCCTACGAGCAGTACTTC. This sequence encodes CASQGGPYEQYF.